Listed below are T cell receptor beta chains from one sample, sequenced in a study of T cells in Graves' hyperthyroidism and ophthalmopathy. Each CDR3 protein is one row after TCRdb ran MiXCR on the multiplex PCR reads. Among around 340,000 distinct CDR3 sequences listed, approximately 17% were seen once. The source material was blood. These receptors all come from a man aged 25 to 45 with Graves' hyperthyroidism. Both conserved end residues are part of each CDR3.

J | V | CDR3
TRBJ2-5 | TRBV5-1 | CASSSGEIQETQYF
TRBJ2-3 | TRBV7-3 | CASSFTYTDTQYF
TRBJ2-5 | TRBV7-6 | CASSKGYGVKETQYF
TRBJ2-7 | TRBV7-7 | CASSERRTGGVSSYEQYF
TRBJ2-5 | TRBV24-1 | CATSDFRWTSPHGETQYF
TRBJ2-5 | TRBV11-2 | CASSLQTGAGETQYF
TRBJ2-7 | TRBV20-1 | CSAGAGTSYEQYF
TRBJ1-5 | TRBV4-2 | CASSQDSRGNQPQHF
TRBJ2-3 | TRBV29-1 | CSVVEDTDTQYF
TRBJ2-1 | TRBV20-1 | CSAGLETPYNEQFF
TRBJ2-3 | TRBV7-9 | CASSLVTRGDTQYF
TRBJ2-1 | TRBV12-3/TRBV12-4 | CASSAGGGYNEQFF
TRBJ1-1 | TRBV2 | CASSAQGRAEAFF
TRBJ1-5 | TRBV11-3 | CASSGTVGNQPQHF
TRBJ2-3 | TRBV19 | CASSALAGSQDTQYF
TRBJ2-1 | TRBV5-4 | CASSLTSGRASEQFF
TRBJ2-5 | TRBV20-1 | CSAPIGGRIETQYF
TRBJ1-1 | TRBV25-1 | CASSDARGRAAFF
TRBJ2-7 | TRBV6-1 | CASKETSESLGQYF
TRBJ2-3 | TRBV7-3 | CASSLVAPDTQYF
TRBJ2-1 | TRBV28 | CASGRDSGLNEQFF
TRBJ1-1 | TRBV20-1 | CSAQKTNTEAFF
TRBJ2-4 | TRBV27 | CASSPVQGGKNIQYF
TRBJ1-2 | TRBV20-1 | CSARDVYGYTF
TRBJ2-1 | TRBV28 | CASSLFNSGTAPDREQFF
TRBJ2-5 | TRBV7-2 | CASSLPGQTQYF
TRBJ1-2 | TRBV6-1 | CAAGGAGLSYGYTF
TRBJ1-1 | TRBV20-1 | CSATGTASEAFF
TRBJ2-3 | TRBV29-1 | CSRADTGGEDTQYF
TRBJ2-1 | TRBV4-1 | CASSQSEGPPYNEQFF
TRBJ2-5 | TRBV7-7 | CASSFERGSTQYF
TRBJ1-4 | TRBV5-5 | CASSLDRVFGPPNEKLFF
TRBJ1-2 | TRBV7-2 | CASSWSTDLGDGYTF
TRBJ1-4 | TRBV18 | CASSPVHPAQKLFF
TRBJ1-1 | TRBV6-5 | CASSYRGKNTEAFF
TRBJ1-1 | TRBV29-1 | CSVEGHLNTEAFF
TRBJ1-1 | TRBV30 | CAWRGGIGAFF
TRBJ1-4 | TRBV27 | CASSQDRARANEKLFF
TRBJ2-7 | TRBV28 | CASSPGTFTYEQYF
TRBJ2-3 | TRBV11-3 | CASSFRDRVTDTQYF
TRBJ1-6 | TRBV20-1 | CSAREGQSPLHF